This T cell receptor beta chain emerged from a study of technical replicates of blood from several donors. Here immunoSEQ multiplex PCR was the method, and the copy in TCRdb shows in-frame clones only, minus some. The sample holds tens of thousands of clones, approximately 91% seen once. Trimming took 4 bases from V and 5 from J; bases not matched to a gene: 5. Germline-derived CDR1 and CDR2 are LNHDA and SQIVND (reference sequence). The CDR3 covers 15 residues. This receptor was obtained from a human donor in good health. Some clones in this sample may be carry-over from other donors' samples. V and J are TRBV19 and TRBJ1-1; 12 bases are shared with TRBD1. What was sequenced was PBMCs. Written as DNA, the CDR3 is TGTGCCAGTAGTAGGGACAGGGGGCGAACGACTGAAGCTTTCTTT. The encoded protein is CASSRDRGRTTEAFF.